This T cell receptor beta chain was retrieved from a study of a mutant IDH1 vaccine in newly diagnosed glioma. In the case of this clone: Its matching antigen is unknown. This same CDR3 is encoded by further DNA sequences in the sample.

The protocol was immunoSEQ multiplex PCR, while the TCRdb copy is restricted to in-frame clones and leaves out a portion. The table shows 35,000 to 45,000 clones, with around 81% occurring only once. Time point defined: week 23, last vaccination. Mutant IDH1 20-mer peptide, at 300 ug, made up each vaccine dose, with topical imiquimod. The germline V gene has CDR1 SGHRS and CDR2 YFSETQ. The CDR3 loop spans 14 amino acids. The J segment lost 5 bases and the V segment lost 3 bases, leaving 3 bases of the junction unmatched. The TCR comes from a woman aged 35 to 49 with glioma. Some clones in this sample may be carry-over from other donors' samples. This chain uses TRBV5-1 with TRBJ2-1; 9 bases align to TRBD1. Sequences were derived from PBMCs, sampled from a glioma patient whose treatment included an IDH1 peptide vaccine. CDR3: CASSSGQGHNEQFF. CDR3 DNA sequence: TGCGCCAGCAGCTCGGGACAGGGTCACAATGAGCAGTTCTTC.